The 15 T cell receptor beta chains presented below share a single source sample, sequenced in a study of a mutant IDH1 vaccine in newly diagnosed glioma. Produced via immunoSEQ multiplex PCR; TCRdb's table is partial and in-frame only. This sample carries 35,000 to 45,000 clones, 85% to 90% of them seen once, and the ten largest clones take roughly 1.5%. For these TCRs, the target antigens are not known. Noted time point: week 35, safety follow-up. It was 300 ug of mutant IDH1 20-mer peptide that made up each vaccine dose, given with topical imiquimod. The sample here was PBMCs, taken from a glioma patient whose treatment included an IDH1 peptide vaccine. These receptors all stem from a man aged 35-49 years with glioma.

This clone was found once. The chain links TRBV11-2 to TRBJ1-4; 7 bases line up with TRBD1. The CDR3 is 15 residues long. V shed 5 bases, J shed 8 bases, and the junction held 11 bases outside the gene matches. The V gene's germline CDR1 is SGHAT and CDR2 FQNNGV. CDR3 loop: CASSPSRDRREKLFF. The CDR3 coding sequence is TGTGCCAGCAGCCCGAGCCGGGACAGAAGGGAAAAACTGTTTTTT.

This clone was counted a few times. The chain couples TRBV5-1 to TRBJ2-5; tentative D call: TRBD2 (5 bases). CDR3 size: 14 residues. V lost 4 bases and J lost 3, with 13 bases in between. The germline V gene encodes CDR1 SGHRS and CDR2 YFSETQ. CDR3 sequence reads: CASSNPSREETQYF. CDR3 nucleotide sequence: TGCGCCAGCAGCAATCCTTCGAGGGAAGAGACCCAGTACTTC.

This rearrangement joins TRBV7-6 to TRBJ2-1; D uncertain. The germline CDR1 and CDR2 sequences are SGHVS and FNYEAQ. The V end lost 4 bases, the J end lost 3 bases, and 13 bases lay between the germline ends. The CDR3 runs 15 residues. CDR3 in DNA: TGTGCCAGCAGCTCTAAAGACCGGATCTACAATGAGCAGTTCTTC. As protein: CASSSKDRIYNEQFF.

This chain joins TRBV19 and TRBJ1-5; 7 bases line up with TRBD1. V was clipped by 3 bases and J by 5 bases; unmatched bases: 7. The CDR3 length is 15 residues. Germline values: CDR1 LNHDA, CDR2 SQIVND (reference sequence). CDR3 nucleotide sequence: TGTGCCAGTAGTATGGATAGGGGGCTGGATCAGCCCCAGCATTTT. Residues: CASSMDRGLDQPQHF.

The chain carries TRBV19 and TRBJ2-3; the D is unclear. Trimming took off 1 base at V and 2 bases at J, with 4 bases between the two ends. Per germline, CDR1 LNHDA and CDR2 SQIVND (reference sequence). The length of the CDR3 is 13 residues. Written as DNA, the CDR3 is TGTGCCAGTAGTATAGGGTTCACAGATACGCAGTATTTT. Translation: CASSIGFTDTQYF.

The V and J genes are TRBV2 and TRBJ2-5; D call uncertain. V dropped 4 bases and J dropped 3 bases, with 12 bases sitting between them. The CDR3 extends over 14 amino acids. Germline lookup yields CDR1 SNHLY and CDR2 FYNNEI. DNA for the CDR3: TGTGCCAGCAGTGTCACAAGAAACAAAGAGACCCAGTACTTC. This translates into CASSVTRNKETQYF.

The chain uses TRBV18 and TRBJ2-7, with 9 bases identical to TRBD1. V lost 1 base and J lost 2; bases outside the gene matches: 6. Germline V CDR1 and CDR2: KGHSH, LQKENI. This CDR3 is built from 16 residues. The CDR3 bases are TGTGCCAGCTCACCACTCGACAGGGGGTTAACCTACGAGCAGTACTTC. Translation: CASSPLDRGLTYEQYF.

The DNA for the CDR3 is TGTGCCAGCAGTACGAGCATCCAAGAGACCCAGTACTTC. This codes for CASSTSIQETQYF. This rearrangement joins TRBV28 to TRBJ2-5; D is uncertain. The germline V gene encodes CDR1 MDHEN and CDR2 SYDVKM. Deletions cut 5 bases from V and 1 base from J, with 8 bases between. The CDR3 runs 13 residues.

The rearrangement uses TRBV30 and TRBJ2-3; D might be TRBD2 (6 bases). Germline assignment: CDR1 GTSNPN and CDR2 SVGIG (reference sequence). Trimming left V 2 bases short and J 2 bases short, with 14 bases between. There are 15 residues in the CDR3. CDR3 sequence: CAWSPGDGNTDTQYF. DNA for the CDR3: TGTGCCTGGAGTCCGGGGGACGGGAACACAGATACGCAGTATTTT.

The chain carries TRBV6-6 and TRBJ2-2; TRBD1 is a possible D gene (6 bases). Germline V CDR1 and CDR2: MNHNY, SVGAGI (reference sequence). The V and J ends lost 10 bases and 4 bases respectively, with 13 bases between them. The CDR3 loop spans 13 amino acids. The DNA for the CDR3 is TGTGCCACCCCTGGACAGTCCACCGGGGAGCTGTTTTTT. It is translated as CATPGQSTGELFF.

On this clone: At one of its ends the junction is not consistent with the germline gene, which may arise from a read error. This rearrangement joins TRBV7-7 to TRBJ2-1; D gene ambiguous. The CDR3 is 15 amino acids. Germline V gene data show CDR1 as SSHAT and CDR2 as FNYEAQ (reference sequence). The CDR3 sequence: CASSEQKTSYNEQFF. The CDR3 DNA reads TGTGCTAGCAGCGAACAGAAGACCTCCTACAATGAGCAGTTCTTC.

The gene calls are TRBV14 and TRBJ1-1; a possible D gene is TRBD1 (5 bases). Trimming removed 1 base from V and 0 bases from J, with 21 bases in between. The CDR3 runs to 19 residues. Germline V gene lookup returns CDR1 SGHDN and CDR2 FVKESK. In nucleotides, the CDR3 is TGTGCCAGCAGCCAAGCATTCTCGGGGCAAGATTTCATGAACACTGAAGCTTTCTTT. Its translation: CASSQAFSGQDFMNTEAFF.

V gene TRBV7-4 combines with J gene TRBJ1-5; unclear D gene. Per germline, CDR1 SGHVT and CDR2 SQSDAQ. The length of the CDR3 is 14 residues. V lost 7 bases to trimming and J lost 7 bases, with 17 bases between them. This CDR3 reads CASIVLTRGQPQHF. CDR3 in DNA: TGTGCCAGCATCGTACTCACGCGAGGGCAGCCCCAGCATTTT. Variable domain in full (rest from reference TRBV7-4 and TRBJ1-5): GAGVSQSPRYKVAKRGRDVALRCDSISGHVTLYWYRQTLGQGSEVLTYSQSDAQRDKSGRPSGRFSAERPERSVSTLKIQRTEQGDSAVYLCASIVLTRGQPQHFGDGTRLSIL.

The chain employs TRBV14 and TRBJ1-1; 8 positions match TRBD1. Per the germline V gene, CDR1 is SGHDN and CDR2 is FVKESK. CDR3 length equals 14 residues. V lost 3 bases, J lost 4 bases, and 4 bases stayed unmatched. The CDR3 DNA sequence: TGTGCCAGCAGCCACCAGGGGGCTGGCACTGAAGCTTTCTTT. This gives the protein CASSHQGAGTEAFF.

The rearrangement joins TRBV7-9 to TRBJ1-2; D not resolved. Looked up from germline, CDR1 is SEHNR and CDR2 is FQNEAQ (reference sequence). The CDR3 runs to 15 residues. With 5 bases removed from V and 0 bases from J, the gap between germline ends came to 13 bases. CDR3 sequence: CASSPYPGTNYGYTF. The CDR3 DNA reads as TGTGCCAGCAGCCCTTATCCGGGGACTAACTATGGCTACACCTTC.